This entry features one T cell receptor beta chain sequence. Its cognate antigen is unknown. This entry comes from a study of OX40 agonist ivuxolimab in advanced cancers. On the study more broadly: Every patient in dose escalation had hepatocellular carcinoma, melanoma, renal cell or head and neck cancer. The study, taken as a whole, reports: Expanded clones belonging to CD8+ T cells outnumbered, on average, those of CD4+.

Profiled with immunoSEQ multiplex PCR; TCRdb holds only in-frame clones, not every one. The sample has about 77,000 clones; more than 80% are singletons. CDR3 length equals 15 residues. With 1 base removed from V and 0 bases from J, the gap between germline ends came to 4 bases. Germline lookup yields CDR1 SGHNT and CDR2 YENEEA. Peripheral blood came from all dose cohorts at three timepoints. This sequence joins TRBV11-3 and TRBJ2-6; D remains unclear. This clonotype was obtained from an adult with an advanced solid tumor such as melanoma, head and neck, liver or kidney cancer. Sequences were derived from CD4+ or CD8+ T cells sorted from blood, sampled in a trial of the OX40 agonist ivuxolimab. The CDR3 nucleotides are TGTGCCAGCAGCTTAGGCAGCTCTGGGGCCAACGTCCTGACTTTC. Its protein product is CASSLGSSGANVLTF.